This T cell receptor beta chain emerged from a study of cytomegalovirus exposure and HLA in healthy donors. Those who donated were healthy bone marrow donors. Note on this clone: The antigen is not known.

Study-wide points: When presence/absence was analysed, sequencing depth was taken to be roughly uniform across donors. CMV serostatus was the sole immune exposure data available. In a later analysis, HLA-associated TCR beta chains were more clonally expanded than equally common others.

CDR3 size: 13 residues. Germline V lookup: CDR1 LNHDA, CDR2 SQIVND (reference sequence). The germline V and J ends were trimmed by 2 bases and 6 bases, with 11 bases remaining between them. The PCR used 60 Vbeta and 13 Jbeta primers. Assay used: immunoSEQ multiplex PCR; TCRdb lists only in-frame clones, some missing. The table has around 50,000 clones, roughly 75% seen once. Sequencing used PBMCs. The rearrangement joins TRBV19 to TRBJ2-7; D is possibly TRBD1 (6 bases). This clonotype was obtained from a man under 40 in good health and CMV-seropositive. CDR3 region: CASSITGLREQYF. The CDR3 DNA reads TGTGCCAGTAGTATAACAGGGTTGCGCGAGCAGTACTTC. The full variable domain, completed using reference TRBV19 and TRBJ2-7, is DGGITQSPKYLFRKEGQNVTLSCEQNLNHDAMYWYRQDPGQGLRLIYYSQIVNDFQKGDIAEGYSVSREKKESFPLTVTSAQKNPTAFYLCASSITGLREQYFGPGTRLTVT.